A single sample gave rise to the 6 T cell receptor beta chains below, sequenced in a study of early T cells in non-severe SARS-CoV-2 infection. One entry per CDR3 protein, called by TCRdb with MiXCR from the 5' RACE reads. The repertoire holds around 37,000 distinct CDR3 sequences, with about 10% as singletons. Specimen: whole blood. Receptor source: an adult who was a healthcare worker with PCR-confirmed SARS-CoV-2 infection or an uninfected control (not recorded which).

Many counts were recorded for this clonotype. V is TRBV6-4 and J is TRBJ1-2, with a tentative D call TRBD1 (6 bases). CDR3 length equals 16 residues. Germline CDR1 is MRHNA and CDR2 is SNTAGT. The V end was cut by 5 bases, the J end by 6 bases, with 22 bases between. CDR3 nucleotides: TGTGCCAGCAGTCCTGTCTACAGGACAGATTCCGATGGCTACACCTTC. Amino acid sequence: CASSPVYRTDSDGYTF.

V is TRBV2 and J is TRBJ1-5; D may be TRBD1 (5 bases). Trimming stripped 4 bases from V and 4 bases from J, with 8 bases between. The CDR3 has 13 amino acids. Germline CDR1 SNHLY, CDR2 FYNNEI. In DNA form, the CDR3 reads TGTGCCAGCAGTGTCGGGGCGAATCAGCCCCAGCATTTT. This encodes CASSVGANQPQHF. The full variable domain, completed using reference TRBV2 and TRBJ1-5, is EPEVTQTPSHQVTQMGQEVILRCVPISNHLYFYWYRQILGQKVEFLVSFYNNEISEKSEIFDDQFSVERPDGSNFTLKIRSTKLEDSAMYFCASSVGANQPQHFGDGTRLSIL.

In this sample, this clonotype turned up many times. This CDR3 is CSASIQPSTDTQYF. The CDR3 nucleotides are TGCAGTGCTAGTATCCAGCCGAGCACAGATACGCAGTATTTT. The V and J genes are TRBV20-1 and TRBJ2-3; D uncertain. Trimming removed 3 bases at V and 0 bases at J, with 10 bases between. This CDR3 has 14 amino acids. The V gene's germline CDR1 is DFQATT and CDR2 SNEGSKA (reference sequence).

In its sample, this clonotype was seen many times. This chain links TRBV6-5 with TRBJ2-2; 7 bases are shared with TRBD2. Trimming cost V 2 bases and J 4 bases; bases outside gene matches: 4. CDR3 length equals 15 residues. Germline lookup yields CDR1 MNHEY and CDR2 SVGAGI. The CDR3 sequence: CASSYRPGGTGELFF. The DNA of the CDR3 is TGTGCCAGCAGTTACCGACCGGGGGGCACCGGGGAGCTGTTTTTT.

V gene TRBV2 combines with J gene TRBJ1-5; D gene uncertain. CDR1 and CDR2 (germline): SNHLY, FYNNEI. This CDR3 comprises 16 residues. The V and J ends lost 4 bases and 1 base respectively, with 14 bases between them. The CDR3 is CASSVEGSGSNQPQHF. The CDR3 region has the DNA TGTGCCAGCAGTGTCGAGGGATCCGGGAGCAATCAGCCCCAGCATTTT.

This clonotype has a handful of counts. The chain links TRBV6-5 to TRBJ1-5; TRBD1 matches at 8 bases. This CDR3 is built from 14 residues. Losses at the gene ends were 4 bases for V and 2 bases for J; bases not matched to a gene: 1. Germline-derived CDR1 and CDR2 are MNHEY and SVGAGI. The CDR3: CASSSTGGNQPQHF. The CDR3 bases are TGTGCCAGCAGTTCGACAGGGGGCAATCAGCCCCAGCATTTT.